A selection of T cell receptor beta chains follows, all from one sample in a study of blood T cell repertoires in COVID-19. Generated by immunoSEQ multiplex PCR, the TCRdb table keeps only in-frame clones and is missing some. The data contain some 190,000 clones, 75% to 90% of them seen just once; the ten biggest clones take up around 7.8%. The source material was peripheral blood. These TCRs come from a woman in her sixties with acute or convalescent COVID-19. CDR3s include the opening cysteine and the closing phenylalanine or tryptophan. The order of the fields is D gene, clone size, J gene, V gene, CDR3 protein, CDR3 DNA. The D gene is left open where the match is weak. Some rows mark clone size as missing; the rest say once, few, many or name a class of expanded clone.

TRBD1,-,TRBJ1-2,TRBV5-1,CASSLGTGPPSTF,TGCGCCAGCAGCTTGGGGACAGGGCCCCCCTCCACCTTC
TRBD1,-,TRBJ2-6,TRBV13,CASSHRQGWRLRGANVLTF,TGTGCCAGCAGCCACAGACAGGGTTGGCGTCTAAGAGGGGCCAACGTCCTGACTTTC
-,-,TRBJ2-1,TRBV5-1,CASSLAGPQVGNEQFF,TGCGCCAGCAGCCTAGCCGGTCCCCAGGTCGGCAATGAGCAGTTCTTC
TRBD2,few,TRBJ2-3,TRBV10-3,CAISVGLGTDTQYF,TGTGCCATCAGTGTTGGACTAGGCACAGATACGCAGTATTTT
TRBD2,-,TRBJ2-2,TRBV30,CAWSAKTSGRARGGELFF,TGTGCCTGGAGTGCGAAAACTAGCGGGAGGGCCCGAGGCGGGGAGCTGTTTTTT
TRBD2,-,TRBJ2-1,TRBV6-5,CASRFGLAGGYEQFF,TGTGCCAGCAGATTCGGACTAGCGGGAGGTTATGAGCAGTTCTTC
TRBD2,-,TRBJ2-1,TRBV7-6,CASSFRTSGSPDSSYNEQFF,TGTGCCAGCAGCTTCCGGACTAGCGGGAGCCCTGATTCGAGTTACAATGAGCAGTTCTTC
TRBD1,once,TRBJ1-6,TRBV15,CATEKGQDNSPLHF,TGTGCCACCGAGAAGGGACAGGATAATTCACCCCTCCACTTT
-,-,TRBJ1-5,TRBV5-4,CASSNRDTGQPQHF,TGTGCCAGCAGTAACCGGGACACGGGGCAGCCCCAGCATTTT
TRBD2,-,TRBJ2-2,TRBV5-1,CASSLAETSGSGELFF,TGCGCCAGCAGCTTGGCCGAGACTAGCGGGTCCGGGGAGCTGTTTTTT
-,-,TRBJ1-1,TRBV5-4,CASSVPDGHLAFF,TGTGCCAGCAGCGTTCCGGACGGACACCTAGCTTTCTTT
-,-,TRBJ1-1,TRBV7-3,CASSQGYNTEAFF,TGTGCCAGCAGCCAGGGGTATAACACTGAAGCTTTCTTT
-,-,TRBJ1-4,TRBV19,CASSPQGGEKLFF,TGTGCCAGTAGTCCTCAGGGAGGTGAAAAACTGTTTTTT
-,few,TRBJ2-1,TRBV19,CASSIDGGTVYNEQFF,TGTGCCAGTAGTATAGATGGGGGGACAGTCTACAATGAGCAGTTCTTC
TRBD2,-,TRBJ2-3,TRBV11-3,CASSLSGLAGGGATDTQYF,TGTGCCAGCAGCTTATCGGGACTAGCGGGAGGGGGGGCCACAGATACGCAGTATTTT
TRBD1,-,TRBJ2-7,TRBV19,CASSIEDRETYEQYF,TGTGCCAGTAGTATAGAGGACAGGGAAACGTACGAGCAGTACTTC
TRBD2,-,TRBJ2-3,TRBV19,CASSLSRLAFTDTQYF,TGTGCCAGTAGTCTGTCGCGACTAGCGTTCACAGATACGCAGTATTTT
TRBD1,many,TRBJ1-5,TRBV19,CASSGQGDDQPQHF,TGTGCCAGTAGCGGACAGGGTGACGATCAGCCCCAGCATTTT
-,-,TRBJ2-5,TRBV3-1/TRBV3-2,CASSRTGSRETQYF,TGTGCCAGCAGCCGAACAGGGTCCCGGGAGACCCAGTACTTC
-,-,TRBJ1-3,TRBV19,CASSIAGFPGNTIYF,TGTGCCAGTAGTATAGCAGGGTTTCCTGGAAACACCATATATTTT
TRBD2,-,TRBJ2-2,TRBV3-1/TRBV3-2,CASSLTSGRALFAAGELFF,TGTGCCAGCAGCCTGACTAGCGGGAGGGCCCTTTTTGCGGCCGGGGAGCTGTTTTTT
TRBD1,-,TRBJ1-5,TRBV6-5,CASRTGANQPQHF,TGTGCCAGCAGAACAGGGGCCAATCAGCCCCAGCATTTT
TRBD1,-,TRBJ1-2,TRBV6-1,CASSSRTGNYGYTF,TGTGCCAGCAGTTCCCGGACAGGGAACTATGGCTACACCTTC
-,once,TRBJ1-1,TRBV2,CASRDLRGTGTEAFF,TGTGCCAGCAGAGACCTACGGGGAACGGGGACTGAAGCTTTCTTT
-,-,TRBJ1-1,TRBV19,CASQGRGGSTEAFF,TGTGCCAGTCAAGGGAGAGGGGGAAGTACTGAAGCTTTCTTT
-,-,TRBJ1-3,TRBV25-1,CASSAGSQGNTIYF,TGTGCCAGCAGTGCGGGGTCTCAAGGAAACACCATATATTTT
-,-,TRBJ1-1,TRBV15,CATSREVGVNTEAFF,TGTGCCACCAGCAGAGAAGTAGGGGTGAACACTGAAGCTTTCTTT
TRBD2,-,TRBJ2-5,TRBV28,CASSLGLVQETQYF,TGTGCCAGCAGTTTAGGACTAGTCCAAGAGACCCAGTACTTC
TRBD1,-,TRBJ1-2,TRBV7-3,CASAPDREAGYTF,TGTGCCAGCGCCCCGGACAGGGAGGCTGGCTACACCTTC
TRBD1,-,TRBJ2-1,TRBV15,CATSRVGTGGNEQFF,TGTGCCACCAGCAGAGTAGGGACAGGGGGAAATGAGCAGTTCTTC
-,-,TRBJ1-2,TRBV6-5,CASSEEGYTF,TGTGCCAGCAGCGAGGAAGGCTACACCTTC
-,-,TRBJ1-1,TRBV28,CASSLPNQGFTEAFF,TGTGCCAGCAGTTTGCCCAACCAGGGGTTCACTGAAGCTTTCTTT
TRBD1,-,TRBJ1-4,TRBV18,CASSRPPGQGARATNEKLFF,TGTGCCAGCTCAAGGCCGCCGGGACAGGGCGCGCGTGCAACTAATGAAAAACTGTTTTTT
-,few,TRBJ1-2,TRBV6-5,CASSYRRDYGYTF,TGTGCCAGCAGTTACCGGAGGGACTATGGCTACACCTTC
TRBD2,-,TRBJ2-3,TRBV7-3,CASSLNSGSLTDTQYF,TGTGCCAGCAGCTTAAATAGCGGGAGTTTGACAGATACGCAGTATTTT
-,-,TRBJ1-5,TRBV19,CASSITGLNSQHF,TGTGCCAGTAGTATTACAGGGCTGAATTCCCAGCATTTT
-,-,TRBJ2-2,TRBV3-1/TRBV3-2,CASSQDSSGELFF,TGTGCCAGCAGCCAAGACAGTTCCGGGGAGCTGTTTTTT
-,-,TRBJ1-6,TRBV14,CASSRGDYNSPLHF,TGTGCCAGCAGCCGCGGGGATTATAATTCACCCCTCCACTTT
-,-,TRBJ1-2,TRBV6-5,CASTEDSNYGYTF,TGTGCCAGCACCGAAGACAGCAACTATGGCTACACCTTC
TRBD2,-,TRBJ2-5,TRBV6-5,CASIRLAGSGETQYF,TGTGCTAGCATTCGACTAGCGGGGTCGGGGGAGACCCAGTACTTC
-,-,TRBJ1-5,TRBV10-2,CASSQGYSNQPQHF,TGCGCCAGCAGCCAGGGCTATAGCAATCAGCCCCAGCATTTT
-,-,TRBJ1-5,TRBV6-1,CASSELLGDQPQHF,TGTGCCAGCAGTGAGCTTCTGGGCGATCAGCCCCAGCATTTT
-,-,TRBJ2-1,TRBV29-1,CSVDPSRSDEQFF,TGCAGCGTTGACCCCTCGCGGTCGGATGAGCAGTTCTTC
-,-,TRBJ1-2,TRBV24-1,CATSDRNYGYTF,TGTGCCACCTCCGACAGGAACTATGGCTACACCTTC
-,-,TRBJ1-1,TRBV28,CASSFDRLTEAFF,TGTGCCAGCAGTTTCGACAGACTCACTGAAGCTTTCTTT
TRBD2,-,TRBJ2-3,TRBV11-2,CASLGPGGGDTQYF,TGTGCCAGCTTGGGACCGGGCGGGGGAGATACGCAGTATTTT